One and the same sample provided the 6 T cell receptor beta chains below, sequenced in a study of blood T cell repertoires in COVID-19. Here immunoSEQ multiplex PCR was the method, and the copy in TCRdb shows in-frame clones only, minus some. This table has a few hundred thousand clones, around nine tenths appearing once. The sequencing sample was made of peripheral blood. The receptors shown here come from a human donor in a cohort sampled during active COVID-19.

The chain uses TRBV13 and TRBJ2-7, with TRBD1 as a possible D gene (6 bases). Per germline, CDR1 PRHDT and CDR2 FYEKMQ (reference sequence). V gave up 5 bases and J gave up 1 base, with 18 bases separating them. This CDR3 has 16 residues. The CDR3 nucleotides read TGTGCCAGCAGCGCCTCCCAGGGGTTAGATTCCTACGAGCAGTACTTC. This gives the protein CASSASQGLDSYEQYF.

The chain carries TRBV21-1 and TRBJ1-6; no DNA check was done on the table's D call, TRBD1. TRBV21-1 is a known pseudogene. This CDR3 contains 16 residues. The DNA of the CDR3 is TGTGCCAGCAGCAAGTCCAACAGGGGAGTTGATTCACCCCTCCACTTT. As protein: CASSKSNRGVDSPLHF.

This clone was recorded only once. The genes are TRBV19 and TRBJ2-5; TRBD1 aligns across 12 bases. J gave up 4 bases and V 4 bases, and 4 bases lay outside the gene matches. This CDR3 comprises 15 residues. Germline lookup yields CDR1 LNHDA and CDR2 SQIVND (reference sequence). CDR3 residues: CASSRGQGAGETQYF. CDR3 bases: TGTGCCAGTAGTAGGGGACAGGGGGCGGGAGAGACCCAGTACTTC.

The genes are TRBV7-3 and TRBJ2-3; D is possibly TRBD1 (6 bases). The germline CDR1 and CDR2 sequences are SGHTA and FQGTGA. This CDR3 contains 14 residues. V lost 2 bases to trimming and J lost 0 bases, with 6 bases between them. The DNA for the CDR3 is TGTGCCAGCAGCTTAGGACAGAGCACAGATACGCAGTATTTT. Encoded protein: CASSLGQSTDTQYF.

The genes are TRBV5-4 and TRBJ2-1; D is unclear. The CDR3 consists of 12 residues. Looked up from germline, CDR1 is SGHNT and CDR2 is YYREEE (reference sequence). Trimming removed 1 base from V and 6 bases from J, with 5 bases in between. The CDR3 here is CASSLSGNEQFF. DNA for the CDR3: TGTGCCAGCAGCTTGTCGGGCAATGAGCAGTTCTTC.

The chain carries TRBV18 and TRBJ2-5; perhaps TRBD2 as D (6 bases). CDR1 is KGHSH, CDR2 LQKENI, per germline. Between the trimmed V and J ends, which lost 0 bases and 6 bases, there was a span of 11 bases. The length of the CDR3 is 14 residues. The CDR3 nucleotides read TGTGCCAGCTCACCACCTACGGGGGAGAAGACCCAGTACTTC. Protein product: CASSPPTGEKTQYF.